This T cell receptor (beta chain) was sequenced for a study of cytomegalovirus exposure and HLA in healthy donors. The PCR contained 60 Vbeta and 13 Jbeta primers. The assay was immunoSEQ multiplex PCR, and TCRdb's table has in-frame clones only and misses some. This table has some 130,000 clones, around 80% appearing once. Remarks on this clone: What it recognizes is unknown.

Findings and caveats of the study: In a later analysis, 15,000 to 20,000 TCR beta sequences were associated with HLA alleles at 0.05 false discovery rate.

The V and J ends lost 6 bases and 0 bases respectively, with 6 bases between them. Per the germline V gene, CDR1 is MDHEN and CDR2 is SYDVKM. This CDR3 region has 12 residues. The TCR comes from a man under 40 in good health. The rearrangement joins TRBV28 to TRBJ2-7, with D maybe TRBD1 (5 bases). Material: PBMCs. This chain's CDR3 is CASRDISYEQYF. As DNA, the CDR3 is TGTGCCAGCAGGGACATCTCCTACGAGCAGTACTTC.